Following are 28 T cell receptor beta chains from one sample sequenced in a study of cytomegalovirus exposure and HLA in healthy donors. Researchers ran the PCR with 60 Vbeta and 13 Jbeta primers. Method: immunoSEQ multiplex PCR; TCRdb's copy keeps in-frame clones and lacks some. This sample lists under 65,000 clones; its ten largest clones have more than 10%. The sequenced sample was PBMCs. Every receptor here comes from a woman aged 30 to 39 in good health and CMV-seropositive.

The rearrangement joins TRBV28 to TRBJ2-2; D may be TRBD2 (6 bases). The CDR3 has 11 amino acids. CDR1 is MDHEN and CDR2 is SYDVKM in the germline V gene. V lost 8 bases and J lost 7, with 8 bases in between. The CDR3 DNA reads TGTGCCAGCTCGGGGGTCGGGGAGCTGTTTTTT. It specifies CASSGVGELFF.

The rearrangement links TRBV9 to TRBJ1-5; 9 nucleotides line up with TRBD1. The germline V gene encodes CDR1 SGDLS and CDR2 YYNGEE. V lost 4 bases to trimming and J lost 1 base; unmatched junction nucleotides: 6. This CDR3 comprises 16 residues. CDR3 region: CASSPPDRGSNQPQHF. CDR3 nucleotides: TGTGCCAGCAGCCCCCCGGACAGGGGCAGCAATCAGCCCCAGCATTTT. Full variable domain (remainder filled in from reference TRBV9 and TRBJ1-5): DSGVTQTPKHLITATGQRVTLRCSPRSGDLSVYWYQQSLDQGLQFLIQYYNGEERAKGNILERFSAQQFPDLHSELNLSSLELGDSALYFCASSPPDRGSNQPQHFGDGTRLSIL.

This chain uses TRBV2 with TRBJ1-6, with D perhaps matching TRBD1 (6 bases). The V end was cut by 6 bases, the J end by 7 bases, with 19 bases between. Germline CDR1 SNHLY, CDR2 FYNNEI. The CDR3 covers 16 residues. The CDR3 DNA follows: TGTGCCAGCAGCGTCGCCGGGACAATGGGGAATTCACCCCTCCACTTT. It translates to CASSVAGTMGNSPLHF.

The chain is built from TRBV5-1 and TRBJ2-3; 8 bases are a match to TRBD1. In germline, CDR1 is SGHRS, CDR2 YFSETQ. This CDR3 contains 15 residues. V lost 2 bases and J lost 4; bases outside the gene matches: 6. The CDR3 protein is CASSLQGQGADTQYF. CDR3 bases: TGCGCCAGCAGCTTACAAGGACAGGGTGCAGATACGCAGTATTTT.

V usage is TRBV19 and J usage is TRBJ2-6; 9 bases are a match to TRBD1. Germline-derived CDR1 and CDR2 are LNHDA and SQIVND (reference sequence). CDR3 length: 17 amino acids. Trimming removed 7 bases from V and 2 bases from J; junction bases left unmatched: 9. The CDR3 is CASTVRTGAPGANVLTF. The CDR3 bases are TGTGCCAGTACCGTCCGGACAGGGGCCCCTGGGGCCAACGTCCTGACTTTC.

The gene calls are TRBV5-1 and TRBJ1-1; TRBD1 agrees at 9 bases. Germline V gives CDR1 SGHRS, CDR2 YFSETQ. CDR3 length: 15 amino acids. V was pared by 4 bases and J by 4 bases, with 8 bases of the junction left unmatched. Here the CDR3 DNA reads TGCGCCAGCAGCATCCGACAGGGGGTGGGCACTGAAGCTTTCTTT. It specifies CASSIRQGVGTEAFF.

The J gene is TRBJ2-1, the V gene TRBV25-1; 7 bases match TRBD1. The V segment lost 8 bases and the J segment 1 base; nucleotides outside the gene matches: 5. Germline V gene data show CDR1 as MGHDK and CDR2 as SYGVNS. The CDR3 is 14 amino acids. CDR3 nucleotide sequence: TGTGCCAGCCAAGGACAGGCGTCCTACAATGAGCAGTTCTTC. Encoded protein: CASQGQASYNEQFF.

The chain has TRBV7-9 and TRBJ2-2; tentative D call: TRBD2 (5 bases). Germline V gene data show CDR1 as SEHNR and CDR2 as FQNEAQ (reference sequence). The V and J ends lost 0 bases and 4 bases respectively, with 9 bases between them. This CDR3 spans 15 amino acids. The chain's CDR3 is CASSLASGFTGELFF. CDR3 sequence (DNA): TGTGCCAGCAGCTTAGCTTCGGGGTTCACCGGGGAGCTGTTTTTT.

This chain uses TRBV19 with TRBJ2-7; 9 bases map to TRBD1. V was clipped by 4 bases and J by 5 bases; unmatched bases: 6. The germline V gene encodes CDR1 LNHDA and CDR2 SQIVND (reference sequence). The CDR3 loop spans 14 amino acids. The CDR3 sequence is CASSRGDRANEQYF. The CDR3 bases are TGTGCCAGTAGTAGGGGGGACAGGGCGAACGAGCAGTACTTC.

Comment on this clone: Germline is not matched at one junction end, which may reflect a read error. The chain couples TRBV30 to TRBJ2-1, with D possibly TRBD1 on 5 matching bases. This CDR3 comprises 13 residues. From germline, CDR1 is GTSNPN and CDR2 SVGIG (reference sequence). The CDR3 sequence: CASEQGSDNEQFF. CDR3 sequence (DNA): TGTGCCTCTGAGCAGGGCTCCGACAATGAGCAGTTCTTC.

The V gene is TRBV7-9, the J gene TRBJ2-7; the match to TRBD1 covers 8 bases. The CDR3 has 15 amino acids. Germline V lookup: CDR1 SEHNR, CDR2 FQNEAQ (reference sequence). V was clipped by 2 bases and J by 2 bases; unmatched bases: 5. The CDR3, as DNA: TGTGCCAGCAGCTTATTTGACAGGGGCGCCTACGAGCAGTACTTC. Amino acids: CASSLFDRGAYEQYF.

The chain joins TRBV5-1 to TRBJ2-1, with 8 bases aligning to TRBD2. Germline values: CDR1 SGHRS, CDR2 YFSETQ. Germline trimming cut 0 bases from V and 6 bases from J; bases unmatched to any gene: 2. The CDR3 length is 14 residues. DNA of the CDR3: TGCGCCAGCAGCTTGGGGACTAGCTCCAATGAGCAGTTCTTC. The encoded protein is CASSLGTSSNEQFF. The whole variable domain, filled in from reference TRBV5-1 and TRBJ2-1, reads KAGVTQTPRYLIKTRGQQVTLSCSPISGHRSVSWYQQTPGQGLQFLFEYFSETQRNKGNFPGRFSGRQFSNSRSEMNVSTLELGDSALYLCASSLGTSSNEQFFGPGTRLTVL.

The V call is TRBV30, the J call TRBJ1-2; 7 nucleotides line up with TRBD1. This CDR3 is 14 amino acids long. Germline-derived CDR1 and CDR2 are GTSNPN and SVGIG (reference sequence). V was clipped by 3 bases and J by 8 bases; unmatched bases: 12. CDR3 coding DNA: TGTGCCTGGAGGGAACCGAGACAGGGAGGAGGCTACACCTTC. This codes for CAWREPRQGGGYTF.

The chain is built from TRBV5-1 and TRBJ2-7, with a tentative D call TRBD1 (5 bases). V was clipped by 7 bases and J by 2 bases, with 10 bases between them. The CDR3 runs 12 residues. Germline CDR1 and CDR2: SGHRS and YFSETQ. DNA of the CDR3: TGCGCCAGCGGGGTGGGGCCCTACGAGCAGTACTTC. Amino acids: CASGVGPYEQYF.

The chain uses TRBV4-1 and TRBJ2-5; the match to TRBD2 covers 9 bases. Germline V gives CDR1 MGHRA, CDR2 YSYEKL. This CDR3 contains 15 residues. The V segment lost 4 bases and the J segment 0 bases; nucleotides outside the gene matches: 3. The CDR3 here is CASSRSGGHQETQYF. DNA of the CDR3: TGCGCCAGCAGCCGTAGCGGGGGCCACCAAGAGACCCAGTACTTC.

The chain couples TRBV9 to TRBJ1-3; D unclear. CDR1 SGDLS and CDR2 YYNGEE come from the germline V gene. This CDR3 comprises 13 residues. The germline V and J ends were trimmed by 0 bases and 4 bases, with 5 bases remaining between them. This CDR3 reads CASSVELGNTIYF. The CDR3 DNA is TGTGCCAGCAGCGTAGAGCTCGGAAACACCATATATTTT.

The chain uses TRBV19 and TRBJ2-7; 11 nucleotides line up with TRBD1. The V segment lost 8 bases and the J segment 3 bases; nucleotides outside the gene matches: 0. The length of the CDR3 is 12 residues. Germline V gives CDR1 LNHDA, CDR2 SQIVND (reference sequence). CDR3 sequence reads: CASGTGGYEQYF. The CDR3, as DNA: TGTGCCAGTGGGACAGGGGGCTACGAGCAGTACTTC.

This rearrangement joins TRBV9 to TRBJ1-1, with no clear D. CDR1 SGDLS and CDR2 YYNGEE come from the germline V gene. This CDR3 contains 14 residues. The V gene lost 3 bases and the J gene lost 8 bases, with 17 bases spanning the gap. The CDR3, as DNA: TGTGCCAGCAGCGCGACTATGTTGGTCGGCGAAGCTTTCTTT. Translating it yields CASSATMLVGEAFF.

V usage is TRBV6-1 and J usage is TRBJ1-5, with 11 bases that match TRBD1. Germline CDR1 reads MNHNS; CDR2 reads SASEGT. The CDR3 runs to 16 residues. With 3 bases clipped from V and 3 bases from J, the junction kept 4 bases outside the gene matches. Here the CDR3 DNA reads TGTGCCAGCAGTGAGTGGACAGGGGGCCTCAATCAGCCCCAGCATTTT. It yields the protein CASSEWTGGLNQPQHF.

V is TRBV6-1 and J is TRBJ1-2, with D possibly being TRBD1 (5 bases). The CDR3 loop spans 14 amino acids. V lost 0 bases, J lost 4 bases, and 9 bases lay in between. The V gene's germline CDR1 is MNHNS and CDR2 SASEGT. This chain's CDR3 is CASSEAWGGYGYTF. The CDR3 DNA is TGTGCCAGCAGTGAAGCATGGGGGGGCTATGGCTACACCTTC.

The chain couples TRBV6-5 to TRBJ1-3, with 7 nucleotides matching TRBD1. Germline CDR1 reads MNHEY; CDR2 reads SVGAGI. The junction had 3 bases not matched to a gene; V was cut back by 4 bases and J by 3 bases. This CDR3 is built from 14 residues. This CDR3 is CASSSTGFGNTIYF. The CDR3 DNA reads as TGTGCCAGCAGTTCGACAGGGTTTGGAAACACCATATATTTT.

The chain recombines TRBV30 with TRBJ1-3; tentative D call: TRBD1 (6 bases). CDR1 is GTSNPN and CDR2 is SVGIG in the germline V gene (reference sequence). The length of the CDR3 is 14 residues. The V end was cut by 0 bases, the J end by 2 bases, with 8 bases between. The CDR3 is CAWSVKGAGNTIYF. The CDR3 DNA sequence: TGTGCCTGGAGTGTAAAGGGGGCTGGAAACACCATATATTTT.

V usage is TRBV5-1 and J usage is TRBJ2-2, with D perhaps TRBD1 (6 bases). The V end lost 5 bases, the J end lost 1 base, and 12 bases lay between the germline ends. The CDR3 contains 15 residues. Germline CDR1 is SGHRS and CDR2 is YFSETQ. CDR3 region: CASSITGQNTGELFF. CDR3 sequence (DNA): TGCGCCAGCAGTATTACGGGACAGAACACCGGGGAGCTGTTTTTT.

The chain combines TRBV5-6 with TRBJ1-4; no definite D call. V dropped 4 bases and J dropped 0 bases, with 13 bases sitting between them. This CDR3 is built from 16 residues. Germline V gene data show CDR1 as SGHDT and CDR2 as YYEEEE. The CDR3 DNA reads TGTGCCAGCAGCCGACGCACGGGAGCAACTAATGAAAAACTGTTTTTT. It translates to CASSRRTGATNEKLFF.

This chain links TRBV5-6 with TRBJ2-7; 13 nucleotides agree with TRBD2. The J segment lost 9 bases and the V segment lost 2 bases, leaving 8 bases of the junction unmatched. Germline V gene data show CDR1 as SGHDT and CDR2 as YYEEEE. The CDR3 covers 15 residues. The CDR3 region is CASSFGLAGVFGQYF. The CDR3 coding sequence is TGTGCCAGCAGCTTTGGACTAGCGGGAGTTTTCGGGCAGTACTTC.

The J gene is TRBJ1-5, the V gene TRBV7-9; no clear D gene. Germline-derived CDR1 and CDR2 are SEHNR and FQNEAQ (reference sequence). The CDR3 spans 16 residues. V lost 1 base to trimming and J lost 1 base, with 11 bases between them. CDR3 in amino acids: CASSLGGVGSNQPQHF. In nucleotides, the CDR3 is TGTGCCAGCAGCTTAGGGGGAGTCGGAAGCAATCAGCCCCAGCATTTT. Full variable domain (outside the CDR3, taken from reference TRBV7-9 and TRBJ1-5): DTGVSQNPRHKITKRGQNVTFRCDPISEHNRLYWYRQTLGQGPEFLTYFQNEAQLEKSRLLSDRFSAERPKGSFSTLEIQRTEQGDSAMYLCASSLGGVGSNQPQHFGDGTRLSIL.

This chain's CDR3 is CASSQTGYEQYF. CDR3 coding DNA: TGTGCCAGCTCCCAAACTGGCTACGAGCAGTACTTC. This chain connects TRBV18 to TRBJ2-7, with D hard to call. Between the trimmed V and J ends, which lost 6 bases and 3 bases, there was a span of 9 bases. CDR3 length equals 12 residues. Germline assignment: CDR1 KGHSH and CDR2 LQKENI.

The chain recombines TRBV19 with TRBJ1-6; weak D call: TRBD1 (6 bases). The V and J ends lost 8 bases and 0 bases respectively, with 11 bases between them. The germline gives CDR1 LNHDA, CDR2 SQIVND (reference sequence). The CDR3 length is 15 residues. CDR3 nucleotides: TGTGCCAGTTCTCAGGACAGCTCCTATAATTCACCCCTCCACTTT. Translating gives CASSQDSSYNSPLHF.